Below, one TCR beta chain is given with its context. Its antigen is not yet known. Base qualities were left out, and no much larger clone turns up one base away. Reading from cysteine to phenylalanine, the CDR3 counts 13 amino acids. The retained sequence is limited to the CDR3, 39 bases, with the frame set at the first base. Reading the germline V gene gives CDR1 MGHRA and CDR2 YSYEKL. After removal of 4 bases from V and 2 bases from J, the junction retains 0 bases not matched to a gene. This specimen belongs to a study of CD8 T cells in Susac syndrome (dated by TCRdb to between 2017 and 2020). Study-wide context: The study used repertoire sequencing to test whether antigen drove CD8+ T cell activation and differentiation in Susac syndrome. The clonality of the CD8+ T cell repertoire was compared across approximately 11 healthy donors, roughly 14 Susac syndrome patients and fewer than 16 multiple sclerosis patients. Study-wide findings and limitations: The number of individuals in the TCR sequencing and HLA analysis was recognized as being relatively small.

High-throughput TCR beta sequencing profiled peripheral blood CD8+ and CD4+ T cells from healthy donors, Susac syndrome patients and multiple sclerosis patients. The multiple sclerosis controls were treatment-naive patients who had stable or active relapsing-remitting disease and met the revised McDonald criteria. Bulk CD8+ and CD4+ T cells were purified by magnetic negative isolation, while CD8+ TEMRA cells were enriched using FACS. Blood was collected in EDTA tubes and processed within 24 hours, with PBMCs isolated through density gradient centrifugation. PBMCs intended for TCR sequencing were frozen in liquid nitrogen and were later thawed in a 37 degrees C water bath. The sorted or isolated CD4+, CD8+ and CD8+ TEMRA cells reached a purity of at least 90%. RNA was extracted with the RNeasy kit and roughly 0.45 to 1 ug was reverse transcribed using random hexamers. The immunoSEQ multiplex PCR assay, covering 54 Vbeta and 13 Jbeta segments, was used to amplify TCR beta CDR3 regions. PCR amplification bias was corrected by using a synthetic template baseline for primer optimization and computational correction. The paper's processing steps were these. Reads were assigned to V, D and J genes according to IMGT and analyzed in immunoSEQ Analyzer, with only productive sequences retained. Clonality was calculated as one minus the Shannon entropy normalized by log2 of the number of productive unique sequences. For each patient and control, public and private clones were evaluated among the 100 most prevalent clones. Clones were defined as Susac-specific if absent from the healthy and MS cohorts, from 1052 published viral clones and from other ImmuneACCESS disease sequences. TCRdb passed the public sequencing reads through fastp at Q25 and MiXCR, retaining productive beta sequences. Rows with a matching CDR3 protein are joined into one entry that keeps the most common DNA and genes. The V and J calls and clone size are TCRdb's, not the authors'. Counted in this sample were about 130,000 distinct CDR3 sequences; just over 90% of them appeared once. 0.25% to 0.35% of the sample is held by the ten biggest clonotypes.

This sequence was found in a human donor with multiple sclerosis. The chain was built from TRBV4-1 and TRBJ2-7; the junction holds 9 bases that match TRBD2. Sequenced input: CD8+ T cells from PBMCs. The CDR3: CASSRGGAYEQYF. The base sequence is TGCGCCAGCAGCCGCGGGGGGGCCTACGAGCAGTACTTC.